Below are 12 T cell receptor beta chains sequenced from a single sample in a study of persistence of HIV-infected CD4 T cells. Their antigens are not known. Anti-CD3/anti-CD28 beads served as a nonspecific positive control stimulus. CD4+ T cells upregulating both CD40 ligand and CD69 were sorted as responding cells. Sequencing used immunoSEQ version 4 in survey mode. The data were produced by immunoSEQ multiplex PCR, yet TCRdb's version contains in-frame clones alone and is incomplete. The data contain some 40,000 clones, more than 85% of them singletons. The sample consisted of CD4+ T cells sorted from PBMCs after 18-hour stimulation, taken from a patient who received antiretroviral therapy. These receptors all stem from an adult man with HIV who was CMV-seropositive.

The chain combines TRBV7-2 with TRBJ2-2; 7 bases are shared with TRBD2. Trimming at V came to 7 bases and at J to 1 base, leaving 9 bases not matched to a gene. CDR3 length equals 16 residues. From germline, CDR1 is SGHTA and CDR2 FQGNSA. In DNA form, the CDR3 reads TGTGCCAGCACCCAAACTGGGGGGGTGAACACCGGGGAGCTGTTTTTT. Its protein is CASTQTGGVNTGELFF.

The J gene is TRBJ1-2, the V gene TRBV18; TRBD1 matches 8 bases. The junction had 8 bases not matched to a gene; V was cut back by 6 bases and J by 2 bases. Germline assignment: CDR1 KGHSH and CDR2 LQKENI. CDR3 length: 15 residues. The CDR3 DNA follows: TGTGCCAGCTCCCCTTGGGGACAGGAAAACTATGGCTACACCTTC. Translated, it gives CASSPWGQENYGYTF.

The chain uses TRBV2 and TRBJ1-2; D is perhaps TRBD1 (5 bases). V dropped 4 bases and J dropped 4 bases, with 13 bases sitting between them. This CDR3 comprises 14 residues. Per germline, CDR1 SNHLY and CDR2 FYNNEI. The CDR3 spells CASSVVRDLYGYTF. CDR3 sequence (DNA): TGTGCCAGCAGTGTTGTGAGGGACCTCTATGGCTACACCTTC.

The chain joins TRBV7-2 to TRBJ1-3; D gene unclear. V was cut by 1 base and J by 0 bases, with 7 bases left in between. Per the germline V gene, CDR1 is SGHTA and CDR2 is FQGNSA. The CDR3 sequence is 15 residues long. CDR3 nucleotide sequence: TGTGCCAGCAGCTTAGGGGCGAGCTCTGGAAACACCATATATTTT. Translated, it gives CASSLGASSGNTIYF.

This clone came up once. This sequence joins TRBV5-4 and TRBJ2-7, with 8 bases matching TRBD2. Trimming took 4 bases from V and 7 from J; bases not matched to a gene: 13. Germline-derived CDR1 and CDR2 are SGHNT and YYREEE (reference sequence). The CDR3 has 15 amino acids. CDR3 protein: CASSLSGGGSREQYF. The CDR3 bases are TGTGCCAGCAGCCTCAGCGGGGGCGGCTCCAGAGAGCAGTACTTC. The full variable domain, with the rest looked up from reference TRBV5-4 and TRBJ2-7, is ETGVTQSPTHLIKTRGQQVTLRCSSQSGHNTVSWYQQALGQGPQFIFQYYREEENGRGNFPPRFSGLQFPNYSSELNVNALELDDSALYLCASSLSGGGSREQYFGPGTRLTVT.

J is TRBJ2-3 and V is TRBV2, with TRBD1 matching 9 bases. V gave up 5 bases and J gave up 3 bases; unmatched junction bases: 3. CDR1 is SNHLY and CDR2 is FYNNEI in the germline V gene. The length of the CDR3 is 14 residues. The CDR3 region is CASSRDRVTDTQYF. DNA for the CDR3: TGTGCCAGCAGTAGGGACAGGGTAACAGATACGCAGTATTTT. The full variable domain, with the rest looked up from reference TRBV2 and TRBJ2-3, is EPEVTQTPSHQVTQMGQEVILRCVPISNHLYFYWYRQILGQKVEFLVSFYNNEISEKSEIFDDQFSVERPDGSNFTLKIRSTKLEDSAMYFCASSRDRVTDTQYFGPGTRLTVL.

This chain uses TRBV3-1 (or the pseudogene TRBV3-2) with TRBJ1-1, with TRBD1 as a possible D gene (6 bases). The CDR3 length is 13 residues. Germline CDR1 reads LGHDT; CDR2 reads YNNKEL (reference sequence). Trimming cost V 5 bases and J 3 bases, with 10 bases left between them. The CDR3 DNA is TGTGCCAGCAGCGGGGACATATACACTGAAGCTTTCTTT. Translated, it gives CASSGDIYTEAFF.

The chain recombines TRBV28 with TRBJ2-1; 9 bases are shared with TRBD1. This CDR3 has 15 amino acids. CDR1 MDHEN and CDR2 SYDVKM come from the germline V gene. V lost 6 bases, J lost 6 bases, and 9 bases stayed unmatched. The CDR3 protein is CASSRLRTGVNEQFF. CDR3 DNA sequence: TGTGCCAGCAGCCGACTCCGGACAGGGGTCAATGAGCAGTTCTTC. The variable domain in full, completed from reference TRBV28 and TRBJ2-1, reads DVKVTQSSRYLVKRTGEKVFLECVQDMDHENMFWYRQDPGLGLRLIYFSYDVKMKEKGDIPEGYSVSREKKERFSLILESASTNQTSMYLCASSRLRTGVNEQFFGPGTRLTVL.

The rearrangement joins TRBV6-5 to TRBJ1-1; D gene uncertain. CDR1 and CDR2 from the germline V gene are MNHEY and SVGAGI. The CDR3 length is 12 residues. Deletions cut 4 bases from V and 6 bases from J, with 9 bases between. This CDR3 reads CASSFRGSEAFF. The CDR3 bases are TGTGCCAGCAGTTTCCGAGGGTCTGAAGCTTTCTTT.

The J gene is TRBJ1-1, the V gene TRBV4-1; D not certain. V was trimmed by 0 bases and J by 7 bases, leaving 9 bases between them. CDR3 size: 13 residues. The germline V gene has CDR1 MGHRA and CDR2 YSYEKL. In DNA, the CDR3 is TGCGCCAGCAGCCAAGAGCCCCGATTTGAAGCTTTCTTT. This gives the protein CASSQEPRFEAFF.

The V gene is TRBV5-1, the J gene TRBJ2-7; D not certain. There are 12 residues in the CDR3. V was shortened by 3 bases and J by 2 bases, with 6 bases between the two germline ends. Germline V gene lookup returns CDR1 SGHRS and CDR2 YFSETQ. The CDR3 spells CASSSSTYEQYF. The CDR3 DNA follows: TGCGCCAGCAGCTCTTCCACCTACGAGCAGTACTTC.

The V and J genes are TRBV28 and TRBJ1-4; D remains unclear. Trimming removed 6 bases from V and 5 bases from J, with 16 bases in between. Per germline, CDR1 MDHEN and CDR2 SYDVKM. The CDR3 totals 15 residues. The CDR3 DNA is TGTGCCAGCAGACCTGTCGGGGTGTCAAATGAAAAACTGTTTTTT. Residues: CASRPVGVSNEKLFF. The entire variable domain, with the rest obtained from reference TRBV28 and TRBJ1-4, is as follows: DVKVTQSSRYLVKRTGEKVFLECVQDMDHENMFWYRQDPGLGLRLIYFSYDVKMKEKGDIPEGYSVSREKKERFSLILESASTNQTSMYLCASRPVGVSNEKLFFGSGTQLSVL.